The 20 T cell receptor beta chains below all came from one sample that was sequenced in a study of T cells after posttransplantation cyclophosphamide (dated by TCRdb to 2016 to 2017). Library construction relied on the immunoSEQ multiplex PCR assay. TCRdb obtained this table from immuneACCESS and retained in-frame rearrangements with V and J assigned. These tables miss some clones; where compared with another copy, unresolved V genes account for less than half of the shortfall, and the remainder is unexplained. The sample has about 24,000 clones on record, with no singletons. The ten largest clonotypes hold approximately 4.8% of the sample. The sample comprised PBMCs. These receptors were collected from a woman aged 50 to 65 in good health, CMV-negative, and a related stem cell transplant donor.

This clone was found many times. The genes are TRBV5-1 and TRBJ2-5, with D maybe TRBD1 (5 bases). The ends were cut back, 4 bases at V and 5 bases at J, with 12 bases in the middle. The CDR3 contains 13 residues. The germline V gene has CDR1 SGHRS and CDR2 YFSETQ. CDR3 amino acids: CASSQGTGETQYF. The CDR3, as DNA: TGCGCCAGCAGCCAGGGTACCGGGGAGACCCAGTACTTC.

Many counts were recorded for this clone. The chain employs TRBV11-3 and TRBJ1-1; 11 bases fit TRBD1. V dropped 2 bases and J dropped 9; count of bases not matched to a gene: 5. The V gene's germline CDR1 is SGHNT and CDR2 YENEEA. CDR3 size: 14 residues. The CDR3: CASSLRDRGKKAFF. Here the CDR3 DNA reads TGTGCCAGCAGCTTAAGGGACAGGGGGAAAAAAGCTTTCTTT.

This clone was found many times. This rearrangement joins TRBV5-1 to TRBJ2-3, with TRBD2 matching 9 bases. The germline V gene has CDR1 SGHRS and CDR2 YFSETQ. The length of the CDR3 is 18 residues. With V trimmed by 0 bases and J by 0 bases, 8 bases remained unmatched. In DNA form, the CDR3 reads TGCGCCAGCAGCTTGGAAACAGCGGGGGGCATTAGCACAGATACGCAGTATTTT. Its translation is CASSLETAGGISTDTQYF.

This clone came up many times. The chain couples TRBV27 to TRBJ2-7; TRBD1 aligns across 7 bases. The ends lost 6 bases at V and 4 bases at J; junction bases unmatched: 12. Looked up from germline, CDR1 is MNHEY and CDR2 is SMNVEV (reference sequence). The CDR3 consists of 15 residues. The CDR3 here is CASSRSTGPEYEQYF. The CDR3 DNA reads TGTGCCAGCAGCCGTTCGACAGGGCCCGAATACGAGCAGTACTTC.

There are many counts of this clone. The genes are TRBV7-6 and TRBJ1-3; 9 nucleotides line up with TRBD1. The CDR3 sequence is 15 residues long. V was pared by 4 bases and J by 4 bases, with 5 bases of the junction left unmatched. Per germline, CDR1 SGHVS and CDR2 FNYEAQ. The CDR3 DNA reads TGTGCCAGCAGCTCCATGACAGGGGGGGGAAACACCATATATTTT. It encodes CASSSMTGGGNTIYF.

This clone occurred many times. This chain links TRBV14 with TRBJ2-3; 14 bases map to TRBD2. V was pared by 0 bases and J by 8 bases, with 4 bases of the junction left unmatched. Germline loops: CDR1 SGHDN, CDR2 FVKESK. This CDR3 has 16 residues. The CDR3 is CASSQEGLAGVSTQYF. The CDR3 DNA reads TGTGCCAGCAGCCAAGAGGGACTAGCGGGAGTAAGTACGCAGTATTTT.

This clone was recorded many times. The chain employs TRBV9 and TRBJ2-3; 13 nucleotides match TRBD2. Germline V gene sequence: CDR1 SGDLS, CDR2 YYNGEE. The CDR3 runs to 17 residues. V shed 4 bases and J 2 bases; nucleotides not matched to a gene: 7. In nucleotides, the CDR3 is TGTGCCAGCAGCCCGGGGGGACTAGCGGGGTTCACAGATACGCAGTATTTT. Protein product: CASSPGGLAGFTDTQYF.

This clone was counted many times. V gene TRBV5-1 combines with J gene TRBJ2-1; 11 bases are shared with TRBD2. The CDR3 is 17 amino acids. Losses at the gene ends were 3 bases for V and 0 bases for J; bases not matched to a gene: 5. Germline V gene data show CDR1 as SGHRS and CDR2 as YFSETQ. CDR3 bases: TGCGCCAGCAGCTCTACTAGCGGGGGTAGCTCCTACAATGAGCAGTTCTTC. It is translated as CASSSTSGGSSYNEQFF. Using reference TRBV5-1 and TRBJ2-1 for the parts outside the CDR3, the full variable domain is KAGVTQTPRYLIKTRGQQVTLSCSPISGHRSVSWYQQTPGQGLQFLFEYFSETQRNKGNFPGRFSGRQFSNSRSEMNVSTLELGDSALYLCASSSTSGGSSYNEQFFGPGTRLTVL.

This clone was detected many times. The V gene is TRBV5-1, the J gene TRBJ2-7; TRBD2 matches at 13 bases. The CDR3 consists of 17 residues. The trim removed 4 bases at V and 2 bases at J, leaving 9 bases unmatched. The germline CDR1 and CDR2 sequences are SGHRS and YFSETQ. CDR3 protein: CASSPGLAGALPYEQYF. CDR3 in DNA: TGCGCCAGCAGCCCTGGACTAGCGGGAGCTCTACCCTACGAGCAGTACTTC.

In this sample, this clone turned up many times. The J gene is TRBJ2-1, the V gene TRBV11-2, with D possibly being TRBD2 (7 bases). Trimming left V 6 bases short and J 6 bases short, with 18 bases between. The CDR3 loop spans 15 amino acids. CDR1 SGHAT and CDR2 FQNNGV come from the germline V gene. Written as DNA, the CDR3 is TGTGCCAGCAGTCGAGGGGGGGTCGGGTCCAATGAGCAGTTCTTC. This gives the protein CASSRGGVGSNEQFF.

This clone was counted at least ten times. The chain joins TRBV29-1 to TRBJ2-7; tentative D call: TRBD1 (5 bases). The CDR3 has 14 residues. The V gene's germline CDR1 is SQVTM and CDR2 ANQGSEA. Trimming shortened V by 4 bases and J by 0 bases, and 13 bases separated the two germline ends. Here the CDR3 DNA reads TGCAGCGTTGCAGCTTGGGGCCTCTCCTACGAGCAGTACTTC. It specifies CSVAAWGLSYEQYF.

This clone has ten or more counts. The chain combines TRBV5-1 with TRBJ2-7; 8 bases map to TRBD1. The CDR3 length is 15 residues. J gave up 0 bases and V 0 bases, and 2 bases lay outside the gene matches. Germline V gene lookup returns CDR1 SGHRS and CDR2 YFSETQ. The CDR3 loop is CASSLGTGNSYEQYF. CDR3 DNA: TGCGCCAGCAGCTTGGGGACAGGGAACTCCTACGAGCAGTACTTC.

In this sample, this clone turned up many times. This rearrangement joins TRBV28 to TRBJ1-1; 7 bases agree with TRBD1. The CDR3 totals 15 residues. V was clipped by 10 bases and J by 0 bases; unmatched bases: 11. The germline V gene has CDR1 MDHEN and CDR2 SYDVKM. This chain's CDR3 is CATTRQGYMNTEAFF. DNA for the CDR3: TGTGCCACCACAAGACAGGGATACATGAACACTGAAGCTTTCTTT.

Many counts were recorded for this clone. The gene calls are TRBV6-6 and TRBJ1-3, with 9 bases fitting TRBD1. J lost 2 bases, V lost 4 bases, and 6 bases had no gene match. This CDR3 spans 16 amino acids. Looked up from germline, CDR1 is MNHNY and CDR2 is SVGAGI (reference sequence). The CDR3 nucleotides are TGTGCCAGCAGTTCGGGACAGGGAGCTACTGGAAACACCATATATTTT. Encoded protein: CASSSGQGATGNTIYF.

This clone was seen at least ten times. CDR3 protein: CASSPELGTSGVYNEQFF. The CDR3 bases are TGTGCCAGCAGCCCAGAGTTAGGGACTAGCGGAGTCTACAATGAGCAGTTCTTC. The V gene is TRBV4-2, the J gene TRBJ2-1; 11 nucleotides align to TRBD2. Germline trimming cut 4 bases from V and 3 bases from J; bases unmatched to any gene: 11. The CDR3 contains 18 residues. Germline CDR1 and CDR2: LGHNA and YNFKEQ.

This clone was seen ten or more times. V is TRBV7-2 and J is TRBJ2-7; 7 bases are a match to TRBD1. CDR1 and CDR2 (germline): SGHTA, FQGNSA. The CDR3 is 13 residues long. The trim removed 3 bases at V and 2 bases at J, leaving 1 base unmatched. The CDR3 DNA follows: TGTGCCAGCAGCTTGGACAGGACCTACGAGCAGTACTTC. Its protein is CASSLDRTYEQYF.

This clone was picked up many times. The CDR3 coding sequence is TGTGCCAGCAGCTTGGGTGGTGCGGGAGGCACAGATACGCAGTATTTT. This codes for CASSLGGAGGTDTQYF. This chain joins TRBV5-5 and TRBJ2-3; 7 nucleotides align to TRBD2. The ends lost 0 bases at V and 1 base at J; junction bases unmatched: 5. The germline V gene has CDR1 SGHKS and CDR2 YYEKEE (reference sequence). The CDR3 is 16 residues long.

This clone was counted ten times or more. The chain combines TRBV2 with TRBJ1-5, with 7 positions matching TRBD1. The CDR3 runs 14 residues. The junction had 6 bases not matched to a gene; V was cut back by 6 bases and J by 4 bases. Germline CDR1 reads SNHLY; CDR2 reads FYNNEI. CDR3 DNA: TGTGCCAGCAGGGACAGGTTTGTTAATCAGCCCCAGCATTTT. It yields the protein CASRDRFVNQPQHF.

At least ten counts were recorded for this clone. The chain recombines TRBV27 with TRBJ2-2; tentative D call: TRBD1 (6 bases). Germline values: CDR1 MNHEY, CDR2 SMNVEV (reference sequence). V lost 3 bases, J lost 2 bases, and 19 bases lay in between. The CDR3 runs to 18 residues. The CDR3 DNA sequence: TGTGCCAGCAGTTTGAGGCAGGGGAGTTTAAAAAACACCGGGGAGCTGTTTTTT. It yields the protein CASSLRQGSLKNTGELFF.

This clone was recorded many times. This chain links TRBV9 with TRBJ2-7, with TRBD1 identical over 7 bases. CDR1 and CDR2 (germline): SGDLS, YYNGEE. The CDR3 sequence is 15 residues long. Trimming removed 4 bases from V and 6 bases from J; junction bases left unmatched: 13. DNA for the CDR3: TGTGCCAGCAGCACCTCCGGGACAGCTATCCTCGAGCAGTACTTC. As protein: CASSTSGTAILEQYF.